Listed here is a single TCR beta chain. The data are from a study of blood T cell repertoires in COVID-19. About the research overall: There were acute and convalescent COVID-19 samples, and they came from the United States, Italy and Spain.

V lost 2 bases, J lost 4 bases, and 10 bases stayed unmatched. This CDR3 has 18 amino acids. Germline V lookup: CDR1 SGHAT, CDR2 FQNNGV. Only in-frame clones appear in the TCRdb table, and some are missing; sequencing was by immunoSEQ multiplex PCR. The sample comprises over 85,000 clones, 75% to 90% of which are singletons, and under 20% rests with the top ten. The source is a woman of 80 years or more with acute or convalescent COVID-19. V and J are TRBV11-2 and TRBJ2-6; 8 bases are shared with TRBD1. The material sequenced was peripheral blood. The CDR3 DNA is TGTGCCAGCAGCTTATCCTTGCAGGGGGCGCCAGGGGCCAACGTCCTGACTTTC. Protein sequence: CASSLSLQGAPGANVLTF.